One and the same sample provided the 18 T cell receptor beta chains below, sequenced in a study of cytomegalovirus exposure and HLA in healthy donors. Vbeta (60) and Jbeta (13) primers were used in the PCR. Assay: immunoSEQ multiplex PCR; the TCRdb copy retains only in-frame clones and omits some. The top ten hold over 2% of the sample, which has roughly 280,000 clones, roughly 70% seen once. The specimen sequenced was PBMCs. The receptors come from a female donor in good health and CMV-seronegative.

The rearrangement uses TRBV27 and TRBJ2-3; 13 nucleotides align to TRBD2. Germline CDR1 reads MNHEY; CDR2 reads SMNVEV (reference sequence). V was clipped by 2 bases and J by 4 bases; unmatched bases: 6. The CDR3 sequence is 17 residues long. CDR3 in amino acids: CASSLRPGTSGADTQYF. CDR3 bases: TGTGCCAGCAGTTTACGCCCCGGGACTAGCGGGGCAGATACGCAGTATTTT.

The chain uses TRBV9 and TRBJ1-2; TRBD1 might be the D (5 bases). Per the germline V gene, CDR1 is SGDLS and CDR2 is YYNGEE. This CDR3 spans 13 amino acids. Trimming stripped 0 bases from V and 4 bases from J, with 7 bases between. The CDR3 DNA follows: TGTGCCAGCAGCGTAGACAGGTTCTATGGCTACACCTTC. This sequence encodes CASSVDRFYGYTF.

This clone is a singleton in its sample. The rearrangement links TRBV28 to TRBJ2-7, with TRBD1 matching 10 bases. The ends lost 3 bases at V and 5 bases at J; junction bases unmatched: 10. The CDR3 extends over 16 amino acids. CDR1 and CDR2 from the germline V gene are MDHEN and SYDVKM. The chain's CDR3 is CASSLLPGQGINEQYF. The DNA of the CDR3 is TGTGCCAGCAGTTTGTTGCCGGGACAGGGGATTAACGAGCAGTACTTC.

The V call is TRBV11-2, the J call TRBJ1-1; D unresolved. V gave up 0 bases and J gave up 4 bases, with 3 bases separating them. Germline loops: CDR1 SGHAT, CDR2 FQNNGV. This CDR3 has 12 amino acids. The CDR3 here is CASSLEATEAFF. The CDR3 DNA reads as TGTGCCAGCAGCTTAGAGGCCACTGAAGCTTTCTTT.

The chain employs TRBV4-1 and TRBJ1-1; 7 nucleotides align to TRBD1. CDR3 length: 14 residues. In germline, CDR1 is MGHRA, CDR2 YSYEKL. V lost 3 bases, J lost 8 bases, and 9 bases stayed unmatched. The CDR3 loop is CASSHDAGTEEAFF. CDR3 DNA sequence: TGCGCCAGCAGCCATGACGCCGGGACAGAAGAAGCTTTCTTT.

CDR3 sequence: CASSFGQKYREDTQYF. The CDR3 DNA is TGTGCCAGCAGTTTTGGCCAGAAATACAGGGAGGATACGCAGTATTTT. V usage is TRBV27 and J usage is TRBJ2-3; D is possibly TRBD1 (6 bases). The CDR3 has 16 residues. Germline values: CDR1 MNHEY, CDR2 SMNVEV (reference sequence). Trimming shortened V by 3 bases and J by 6 bases, and 19 bases separated the two germline ends.

The rearrangement uses TRBV7-9 and TRBJ2-1, with 7 bases aligning to TRBD1. Germline values: CDR1 SEHNR, CDR2 FQNEAQ (reference sequence). After removal of 5 bases from V and 4 bases from J, the junction contained 8 bases not matched to a gene. CDR3 length equals 15 residues. In nucleotides, the CDR3 is TGTGCCAGCAGCCTAACCGGGACAGCATACAATGAGCAGTTCTTC. It yields the protein CASSLTGTAYNEQFF.

This sequence joins TRBV30 and TRBJ2-1, with D maybe TRBD2 (6 bases). The germline V gene has CDR1 GTSNPN and CDR2 SVGIG (reference sequence). V was pared by 8 bases and J by 2 bases, with 22 bases between. The length of the CDR3 is 16 residues. The CDR3 DNA reads as TGTGCCGGGAACCTCATAGCGGAAGGACCCTACAATGAGCAGTTCTTC. This sequence encodes CAGNLIAEGPYNEQFF.

This clone has only one observation. The J gene is TRBJ2-1, the V gene TRBV7-8; 9 bases align to TRBD2. Trimming cost V 5 bases and J 0 bases; bases outside gene matches: 20. This CDR3 has 21 residues. CDR1 and CDR2 (germline): SGHVS, FQNEAQ. CDR3 region: CASSRQLPLTSGWSSYNEQFF. CDR3 DNA sequence: TGTGCCAGCAGCCGACAACTACCTTTAACTAGCGGGTGGAGCTCCTACAATGAGCAGTTCTTC.

This clone occurred a few times. This sequence joins TRBV2 and TRBJ2-7; TRBD2 agrees at 9 bases. Germline V gene lookup returns CDR1 SNHLY and CDR2 FYNNEI. V dropped 4 bases and J dropped 3; count of bases not matched to a gene: 7. This CDR3 is 15 amino acids long. This chain's CDR3 is CASSVIRTSDYEQYF. CDR3 DNA sequence: TGTGCCAGCAGTGTTATACGGACTAGCGACTACGAGCAGTACTTC.

The rearrangement uses TRBV28 and TRBJ1-5; no clear D. V lost 5 bases and J lost 0, with 11 bases in between. CDR3 length: 15 residues. Germline lookup yields CDR1 MDHEN and CDR2 SYDVKM. DNA of the CDR3: TGTGCCAGCAGTCTTACGGACTTTAGCAATCAGCCCCAGCATTTT. Translation gives CASSLTDFSNQPQHF.

Remarks on this clone: Other nucleotide sequences from this sample produce the same CDR3. The rearrangement joins TRBV7-9 to TRBJ2-3; possible D gene TRBD2, 6 bases. Trimming took 5 bases from V and 3 from J, leaving 18 bases between them. This CDR3 has 16 amino acids. Germline V gene sequence: CDR1 SEHNR, CDR2 FQNEAQ (reference sequence). CDR3 sequence: CASSPSGGGRTDTQYF. The CDR3 DNA is TGTGCCAGCAGCCCTAGTGGGGGAGGTAGGACAGATACGCAGTATTTT.

The rearrangement links TRBV6-1 to TRBJ2-1, with 10 positions matching TRBD2. In germline, CDR1 is MNHNS, CDR2 SASEGT. The V gene end was trimmed by 6 bases and the J gene end by 4 bases; junction bases not matched to a gene: 6. The CDR3 has 15 residues. The CDR3: CASRFSSGSYNEQFF. The CDR3 nucleotides read TGTGCCAGCAGATTTTCTAGCGGGAGTTACAATGAGCAGTTCTTC.

The gene calls are TRBV27 and TRBJ2-7; TRBD2 might be the D (6 bases). Germline loops: CDR1 MNHEY, CDR2 SMNVEV (reference sequence). The V end was cut by 6 bases, the J end by 3 bases, with 12 bases between. The CDR3 runs to 13 residues. The CDR3 reads CASSVGGSYEQYF. The CDR3 DNA reads TGTGCCAGCAGCGTGGGGGGTAGCTACGAGCAGTACTTC.

This chain uses TRBV11-2 with TRBJ2-2, with 10 bases fitting TRBD2. The CDR3 totals 16 residues. V was pared by 2 bases and J by 4 bases, with 4 bases of the junction left unmatched. Looked up from germline, CDR1 is SGHAT and CDR2 is FQNNGV. The CDR3 nucleotides are TGTGCCAGCAGCTTACTAGCGGGAGATGTCACCGGGGAGCTGTTTTTT. This sequence encodes CASSLLAGDVTGELFF.

The J gene is TRBJ1-1, the V gene TRBV25-1, with D unresolved. The CDR3 is made up of 15 amino acids. From germline, CDR1 is MGHDK and CDR2 SYGVNS. V lost 4 bases and J lost 0, with 12 bases in between. The CDR3 DNA reads as TGTGCCAGCAGTGCTGCGGACTTATTGAACACTGAAGCTTTCTTT. Its protein is CASSAADLLNTEAFF.

This sequence joins TRBV14 and TRBJ1-1; tentative D call: TRBD1 (5 bases). The ends were cut back, 6 bases at V and 1 base at J, with 9 bases in the middle. Per germline, CDR1 SGHDN and CDR2 FVKESK. The CDR3 runs 13 residues. Here the CDR3 reads CASSRQSNTEAFF. The CDR3 coding sequence is TGTGCCAGCAGTAGACAGTCGAACACTGAAGCTTTCTTT.

This chain joins TRBV9 and TRBJ1-5, with D hard to call. Between the trimmed V and J ends, which lost 4 bases and 7 bases, there was a span of 12 bases. Germline V CDR1 and CDR2: SGDLS, YYNGEE. CDR3 length: 13 amino acids. The CDR3 nucleotides are TGTGCCAGCAGCCCAAATGAGAAACAGCCCCAGCATTTT. Translated, it gives CASSPNEKQPQHF.